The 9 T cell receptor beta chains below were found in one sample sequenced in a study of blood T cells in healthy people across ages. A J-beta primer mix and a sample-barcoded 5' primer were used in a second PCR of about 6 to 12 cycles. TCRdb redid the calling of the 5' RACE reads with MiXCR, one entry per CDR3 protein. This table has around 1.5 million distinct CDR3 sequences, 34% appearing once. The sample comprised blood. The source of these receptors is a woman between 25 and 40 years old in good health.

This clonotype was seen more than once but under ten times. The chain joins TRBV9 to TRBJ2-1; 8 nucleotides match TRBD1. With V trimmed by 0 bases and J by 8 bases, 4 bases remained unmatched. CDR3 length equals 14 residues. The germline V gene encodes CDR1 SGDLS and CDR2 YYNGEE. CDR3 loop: CASSVADRGDEQFF. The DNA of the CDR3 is TGTGCCAGCAGCGTAGCAGACAGGGGCGATGAGCAGTTCTTC.

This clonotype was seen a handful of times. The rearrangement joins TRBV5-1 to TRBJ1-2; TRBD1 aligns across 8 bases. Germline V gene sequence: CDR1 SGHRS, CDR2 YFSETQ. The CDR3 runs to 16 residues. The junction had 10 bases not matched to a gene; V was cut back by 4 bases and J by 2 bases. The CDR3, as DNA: TGCGCCAGCAGCCCGGACCCGGACAGGGTCAACTATGGCTACACCTTC. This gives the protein CASSPDPDRVNYGYTF. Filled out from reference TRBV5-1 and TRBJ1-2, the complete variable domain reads KAGVTQTPRYLIKTRGQQVTLSCSPISGHRSVSWYQQTPGQGLQFLFEYFSETQRNKGNFPGRFSGRQFSNSRSEMNVSTLELGDSALYLCASSPDPDRVNYGYTFGSGTRLTVV.

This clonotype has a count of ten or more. CDR3 residues: CSPEGGIYEQFF. The CDR3 region has the DNA TGCAGCCCTGAAGGGGGGATCTATGAGCAGTTCTTC. The chain recombines TRBV29-1 with TRBJ2-1, with D possibly called TRBD1 or TRBD2 (6 bases each). The length of the CDR3 is 12 residues. The germline CDR1 and CDR2 sequences are SQVTM and ANQGSEA. Trimming left V 8 bases short and J 8 bases short, with 16 bases between.

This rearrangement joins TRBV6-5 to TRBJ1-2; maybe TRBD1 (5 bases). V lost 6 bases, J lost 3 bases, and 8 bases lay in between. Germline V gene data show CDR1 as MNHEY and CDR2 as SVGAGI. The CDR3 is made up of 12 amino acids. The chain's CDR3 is CASRTEDYGYTF. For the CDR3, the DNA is TGTGCCAGCAGGACAGAGGACTATGGCTACACCTTC.

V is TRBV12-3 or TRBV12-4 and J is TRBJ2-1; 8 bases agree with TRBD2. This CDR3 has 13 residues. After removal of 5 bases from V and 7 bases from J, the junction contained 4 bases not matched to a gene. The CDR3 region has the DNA TGTGCCAGCAGTAAATCTAGCGGGAATGAGCAGTTCTTC. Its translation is CASSKSSGNEQFF.

Here the CDR3 DNA reads TGTGCCAGCAGTTCACCGGGAAGGGGCACCGGGGAGCTGTTTTTT. Encoded protein: CASSSPGRGTGELFF. The rearrangement uses TRBV27 and TRBJ2-2, with D possibly called TRBD1 or TRBD2 (5 bases each). The germline V and J ends were trimmed by 4 bases and 4 bases, with 13 bases remaining between them. Per the germline V gene, CDR1 is MNHEY and CDR2 is SMNVEV (reference sequence). This CDR3 is 15 amino acids long.

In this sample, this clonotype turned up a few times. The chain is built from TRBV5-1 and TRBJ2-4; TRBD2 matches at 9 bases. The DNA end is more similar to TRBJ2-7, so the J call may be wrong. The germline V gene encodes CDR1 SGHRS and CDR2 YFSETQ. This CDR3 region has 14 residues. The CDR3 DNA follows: TGCGCCAGCAGCTGGACTAGCGAGGGTTACGAGCAGTACTTC. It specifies CASSWTSEGYEQYF.

CDR3 region: CASSLRLAGEKYEQYF. CDR3 nucleotide sequence: TGTGCCAGCAGTTTACGGCTAGCGGGAGAAAAGTACGAGCAGTACTTC. The chain recombines TRBV27 with TRBJ2-7, with 10 bases that match TRBD2. The CDR3 length is 16 residues. The germline CDR1 and CDR2 sequences are MNHEY and SMNVEV (reference sequence). The V and J ends lost 2 bases and 4 bases, in that order; junction bases with no gene match: 8.

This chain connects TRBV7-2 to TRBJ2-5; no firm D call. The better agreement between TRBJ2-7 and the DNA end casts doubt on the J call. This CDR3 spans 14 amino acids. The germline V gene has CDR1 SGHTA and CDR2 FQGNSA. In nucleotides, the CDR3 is TGTGCCAGCAGCTTAGATCTAGTATCCCACGAGCAGTACTTC. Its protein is CASSLDLVSHEQYF.